A single sample is the source of the 19 T cell receptor beta chains below, sequenced in a study of blood T cell repertoires in COVID-19. TCRdb's copy holds only in-frame clones and misses some; the assay was immunoSEQ multiplex PCR. The top ten clones hold approximately 11% of a sample with under 300,000 clones, 70% to 90% of them seen once. The source material was peripheral blood. The receptors stem from an older woman with acute or convalescent COVID-19.

The J gene is TRBJ1-5, the V gene TRBV19; D is ambiguous. The length of the CDR3 is 13 residues. Germline CDR1 reads LNHDA; CDR2 reads SQIVND (reference sequence). V was trimmed by 2 bases and J by 5 bases, leaving 7 bases between them. The CDR3 here is CASSIKVDQPQHF. Here the CDR3 DNA reads TGTGCCAGTAGTATAAAAGTAGATCAGCCCCAGCATTTT.

In its sample, this clone was seen once. This chain uses TRBV5-4 with TRBJ1-1, with D possibly TRBD1 on 6 matching bases. Deletions cut 6 bases from V and 2 bases from J, with 14 bases between. This CDR3 contains 14 residues. Germline V gene sequence: CDR1 SGHNT, CDR2 YYREEE (reference sequence). Here the CDR3 reads CASTARGGNTEAFF. The CDR3 DNA reads TGTGCCAGCACCGCGAGGGGGGGCAACACTGAAGCTTTCTTT.

This chain connects TRBV18 to TRBJ2-5; 9 bases are a match to TRBD1. From germline, CDR1 is KGHSH and CDR2 LQKENI. With 3 bases clipped from V and 1 base from J, the junction kept 6 bases outside the gene matches. The CDR3 runs to 16 residues. Here the CDR3 reads CASSPGTGLFQETQYF. The CDR3 nucleotides read TGTGCCAGCTCACCGGGGACAGGGCTCTTCCAAGAGACCCAGTACTTC.

This clone showed up just a few times. This rearrangement joins TRBV15 to TRBJ2-2; TRBD1 matches 9 bases. CDR3 length equals 15 residues. Looked up from germline, CDR1 is LNHNV and CDR2 is YYDKDF (reference sequence). J gave up 6 bases and V 4 bases, and 6 bases lay outside the gene matches. CDR3 sequence (DNA): TGTGCCACCAGCACCGGACAGGGGCGGGCCGGGGAGCTGTTTTTT. It yields the protein CATSTGQGRAGELFF.

The chain couples TRBV3-1 (or the pseudogene TRBV3-2) to TRBJ2-3; 8 bases are a match to TRBD1. CDR3 size: 18 residues. CDR1 is LGHDT and CDR2 is YNNKEL in the germline V gene (reference sequence). Trimming at V came to 3 bases and at J to 0 bases, leaving 11 bases not matched to a gene. The DNA for the CDR3 is TGTGCCAGCAGCCATAATTGGGACAGGAGGCAAAGCACAGATACGCAGTATTTT. This translates into CASSHNWDRRQSTDTQYF.

CDR3 protein: CASKWLSGSNTEAFF. DNA of the CDR3: TGTGCCAGTAAATGGTTAAGCGGATCGAACACTGAAGCTTTCTTT. This chain uses TRBV19 with TRBJ1-1; no definite D call. The CDR3 is made up of 15 amino acids. Germline CDR1 and CDR2: LNHDA and SQIVND (reference sequence). Trimming removed 7 bases from V and 1 base from J, with 16 bases in between.

The V call is TRBV18, the J call TRBJ2-5; tentative D call: TRBD2 (7 bases). Trimming left V 1 base short and J 4 bases short, with 13 bases between. From germline, CDR1 is KGHSH and CDR2 LQKENI. The length of the CDR3 is 15 residues. The CDR3 bases are TGTGCCAGCTCACCACTGGGGGGGCGCGGAGAGACCCAGTACTTC. Protein sequence: CASSPLGGRGETQYF.

The chain carries TRBV9 and TRBJ2-2; TRBD2 aligns across 8 bases. The CDR3 is 16 amino acids. Germline CDR1 and CDR2: SGDLS and YYNGEE. With 0 bases clipped from V and 6 bases from J, the junction kept 7 bases outside the gene matches. CDR3 DNA: TGTGCCAGCAGCGTAGGTCCGGTCGGGGGGGCCGGGGAGCTGTTTTTT. Its translation is CASSVGPVGGAGELFF.

V usage is TRBV29-1 and J usage is TRBJ1-2, with D possibly matching TRBD1 (6 bases). Per germline, CDR1 SQVTM and CDR2 ANQGSEA. Trimming pared 6 bases from V and 6 bases from J, leaving 11 bases between. The CDR3 loop spans 11 amino acids. The CDR3 sequence: CSVRTVDGYTF. CDR3 sequence (DNA): TGCAGCGTCCGGACAGTTGATGGCTACACCTTC. Based on the CDR3 plus reference TRBV29-1 and TRBJ1-2, the full variable domain is SAVISQKPSRDICQRGTSLTIQCQVDSQVTMMFWYRQQPGQSLTLIATANQGSEATYESGFVIDKFPISRPNLTFSTLTVSNMSPEDSSIYLCSVRTVDGYTFGSGTRLTVV.

This rearrangement joins TRBV5-5 to TRBJ1-4, with 8 bases lining up with TRBD1. The CDR3 is 16 residues long. The germline CDR1 and CDR2 sequences are SGHKS and YYEKEE (reference sequence). V dropped 2 bases and J dropped 8; count of bases not matched to a gene: 11. CDR3 nucleotides: TGTGCCAGCAGCTTAGTGACAGGGGAGGTGGCAGAAAAACTGTTTTTT. Its translation: CASSLVTGEVAEKLFF.

J is TRBJ1-2 and V is TRBV2, with 7 nucleotides matching TRBD1. The junction had 9 bases not matched to a gene; V was cut back by 10 bases and J by 7 bases. Germline V gene lookup returns CDR1 SNHLY and CDR2 FYNNEI. This CDR3 is 12 amino acids long. DNA of the CDR3: TGTGCCACTCAGACAGGGCCGGGTGGCTACACCTTC. This codes for CATQTGPGGYTF.

This chain uses TRBV5-1 with TRBJ2-3, with 8 bases aligning to TRBD2. V shed 4 bases and J 4 bases; nucleotides not matched to a gene: 8. Germline CDR1 reads SGHRS; CDR2 reads YFSETQ. The CDR3 spans 15 residues. The CDR3 DNA follows: TGCGCCAGCAGCCACCGGGGCGGGGGGCCAGATACGCAGTATTTT. Translating gives CASSHRGGGPDTQYF. The entire variable domain, with the rest obtained from reference TRBV5-1 and TRBJ2-3, is as follows: KAGVTQTPRYLIKTRGQQVTLSCSPISGHRSVSWYQQTPGQGLQFLFEYFSETQRNKGNFPGRFSGRQFSNSRSEMNVSTLELGDSALYLCASSHRGGGPDTQYFGPGTRLTVL.

In its sample, this clone was seen a few times. The chain couples TRBV7-8 to TRBJ2-5, with TRBD2 as a possible D gene (5 bases). Germline loops: CDR1 SGHVS, CDR2 FQNEAQ. V lost 4 bases and J 5 bases, leaving 11 bases between the germline ends. The CDR3 consists of 13 residues. The CDR3 loop is CASSYGLRETQYF. The CDR3 nucleotides read TGTGCCAGCAGCTACGGACTCCGGGAGACCCAGTACTTC.

This clone was found a few times. J is TRBJ1-2 and V is TRBV7-2, with 7 bases fitting TRBD1. This CDR3 region has 14 residues. V was pared by 5 bases and J by 3 bases, with 6 bases of the junction left unmatched. Germline CDR1 reads SGHTA; CDR2 reads FQGNSA. CDR3 sequence reads: CASSPDGQDYGYTF. Written as DNA, the CDR3 is TGTGCCAGCAGCCCGGACGGACAGGACTATGGCTACACCTTC.

The rearrangement uses TRBV11-3 and TRBJ2-1, with D tentatively TRBD1 (6 bases). Germline CDR1 and CDR2: SGHNT and YENEEA. CDR3 length: 14 residues. V lost 3 bases, J lost 2 bases, and 8 bases lay in between. CDR3 DNA: TGTGCCAGCAGCTTTGGGGGCACCTACAATGAGCAGTTCTTC. This gives the protein CASSFGGTYNEQFF.

This sequence joins TRBV6-6 and TRBJ1-1, with D maybe TRBD1 (6 bases). This CDR3 is built from 14 residues. With 7 bases removed from V and 4 bases from J, the gap between germline ends came to 16 bases. Germline V gene lookup returns CDR1 MNHNY and CDR2 SVGAGI (reference sequence). This chain's CDR3 is CASTFRGESTEAFF. The CDR3 region has the DNA TGTGCCAGCACCTTCAGGGGCGAGAGCACTGAAGCTTTCTTT.

The chain uses TRBV18 and TRBJ2-3; D remains ambiguous. The germline CDR1 and CDR2 sequences are KGHSH and LQKENI. CDR3 size: 13 residues. Trimming removed 3 bases from V and 3 bases from J, with 7 bases in between. The CDR3 region has the DNA TGTGCCAGCTCACCTACGACTACAGATACGCAGTATTTT. Protein: CASSPTTTDTQYF.

This chain uses TRBV2 with TRBJ2-2; D not certain. V was clipped by 1 base and J by 5 bases, with 8 bases between them. This CDR3 comprises 14 residues. In germline, CDR1 is SNHLY, CDR2 FYNNEI. This CDR3 is CASSEGQSTGELFF. The CDR3, as DNA: TGTGCCAGCAGTGAAGGGCAGTCTACCGGGGAGCTGTTTTTT.

Note on this clone: At the DNA level, this CDR3 is encoded by other sequences in the same sample as well. The chain has TRBV3-1 (or the pseudogene TRBV3-2) and TRBJ1-1, with TRBD1 as a possible D gene (6 bases). V was trimmed by 4 bases and J by 1 base, leaving 10 bases between them. Germline V CDR1 and CDR2: LGHDT, YNNKEL (reference sequence). The CDR3 contains 14 residues. The CDR3 DNA follows: TGTGCCAGCAGCCGCAGGGGCGGGAACACTGAAGCTTTCTTT. Translating it yields CASSRRGGNTEAFF.